The text below deals with one T cell receptor beta chain. Its antigen is currently unknown. The entry originates in a study of shared clonotypes between healthy human individuals. Overall study: Researchers drew samples from two women and a few men aged 18 to 49. Whole-study findings and limits: Genetic and exposure-history diversity was limited by the small donor number. Researchers found naive subsets generally carried larger estimated richness than memory subsets.

J gave up 6 bases and V 4 bases, and 5 bases lay outside the gene matches. Per the germline V gene, CDR1 is LNHNV and CDR2 is YYDKDF (reference sequence). This CDR3 spans 15 amino acids. Assay used: immunoSEQ multiplex PCR; TCRdb lists only in-frame clones, some missing. Found here are over 750,000 clones, about 97% of them singletons; the top ten hold less than 0.25%. Terminally differentiated effector memory CD45RA+ cells were left out of the naive CD8 fraction, which was CD45RO-negative and positively selected for CCR7. The receptor was derived from a man aged 30 to 45 in good health. Sequenced material: naive CD8+ T cells sorted from blood. This chain joins TRBV15 and TRBJ2-2; 10 nucleotides align to TRBD2. The CDR3 loop reads CATSIKREGPGELFF. The DNA of the CDR3 is TGTGCCACCAGCATAAAGCGGGAGGGCCCCGGGGAGCTGTTTTTT.